The 5 T cell receptor beta chains below were found in one sample sequenced in a study of cytomegalovirus exposure and HLA in healthy donors. Generated by immunoSEQ multiplex PCR, the TCRdb table keeps only in-frame clones and is missing some. The data show 60,000 to 80,000 clones, about 94% seen once. Material for sequencing was PBMCs. The receptors were gathered from a woman between 18 and 29 years old in good health and CMV-seropositive.

The chain links TRBV19 to TRBJ2-5, with 7 nucleotides matching TRBD2. This CDR3 contains 14 residues. The germline V gene has CDR1 LNHDA and CDR2 SQIVND (reference sequence). Losses at the gene ends were 6 bases for V and 2 bases for J; bases not matched to a gene: 6. The CDR3 protein is CASSPGGAQETQYF. Written as DNA, the CDR3 is TGTGCCAGTAGCCCGGGAGGAGCACAAGAGACCCAGTACTTC.

The chain is built from TRBV25-1 and TRBJ2-7; 7 bases line up with TRBD2. The CDR3 is 17 residues long. In germline, CDR1 is MGHDK, CDR2 SYGVNS. V was clipped by 2 bases and J by 2 bases; unmatched bases: 12. Written as DNA, the CDR3 is TGTGCCAGCAGTGAAGTGGTAGGTCTAGCGGAAACCTACGAGCAGTACTTC. It is translated as CASSEVVGLAETYEQYF.

The V gene is TRBV5-6, the J gene TRBJ1-6; no clear D. The CDR3 runs to 16 residues. CDR1 and CDR2 (germline): SGHDT, YYEEEE. Trimming took 0 bases from V and 8 from J, leaving 15 bases between them. CDR3 protein: CASSLVRGWEDSPLHF. CDR3 DNA sequence: TGTGCCAGCAGCTTGGTACGTGGGTGGGAGGATTCACCCCTCCACTTT.

This chain links TRBV5-1 with TRBJ2-1, with D hard to call. This CDR3 contains 13 residues. From germline, CDR1 is SGHRS and CDR2 YFSETQ. V was shortened by 5 bases and J by 7 bases, with 13 bases between the two germline ends. The CDR3 region is CASSGDSLNEQFF. The CDR3 coding sequence is TGCGCCAGCAGTGGAGACTCTCTTAATGAGCAGTTCTTC.

The chain carries TRBV6-1 and TRBJ2-7; 12 bases are a match to TRBD2. This CDR3 contains 17 residues. Germline V gene lookup returns CDR1 MNHNS and CDR2 SASEGT. Trimming took 3 bases from V and 5 from J; bases not matched to a gene: 11. The CDR3 sequence: CASSDRGLAGPLHEQYF. The CDR3 region has the DNA TGTGCCAGCAGTGATCGGGGACTAGCGGGCCCCCTTCACGAGCAGTACTTC.